This is a list of T cell receptor beta chains from one sample in a study of CD8+ T cells in alopecia areata. Here immunoSEQ multiplex PCR was the method, and the copy in TCRdb shows in-frame clones only, minus some. Among 90,000 to 100,000 clones listed, roughly two fifths were seen once. The sample consisted of CD4+ T cells sorted from blood. The source is a human donor with alopecia areata. CDR3s include the opening cysteine and the closing phenylalanine or tryptophan. Fields, in order: clone size, J gene, V gene, D gene, CDR3 DNA, CDR3 protein. D genes are given only for firm matches. Rows give clone size only sometimes, using once, few, many, or a class for an expanded clone.

clone_size: few; j_call: TRBJ2-6; v_call: TRBV4-1; d_call: .; cdr3_nt: TGCGCCAGCAGCCAAGTTTGGCTTTCTGGGGCCAACGTCCTGACTTTC; cdr3_aa: CASSQVWLSGANVLTF
clone_size: .; j_call: TRBJ2-3; v_call: TRBV29-1; d_call: .; cdr3_nt: TGCAGCGTTGACAGGGCGAGAGATACGCAGTATTTT; cdr3_aa: CSVDRARDTQYF
clone_size: .; j_call: TRBJ2-5; v_call: TRBV5-1; d_call: TRBD2; cdr3_nt: TGCGCCAGCAGCGTGGCGGGAGGGCCAGGGGAGACCCAGTACTTC; cdr3_aa: CASSVAGGPGETQYF
clone_size: .; j_call: TRBJ2-5; v_call: TRBV5-1; d_call: TRBD1; cdr3_nt: TGCGCCAGCAGCGCCGGGACAGGGGGATACCAAGAGACCCAGTACTTC; cdr3_aa: CASSAGTGGYQETQYF
clone_size: once; j_call: TRBJ2-7; v_call: TRBV2; d_call: .; cdr3_nt: TGTGCCAGCGGCCGCCAGGGCCACGAGGGGTACGAGCAGTACTTC; cdr3_aa: CASGRQGHEGYEQYF
clone_size: .; j_call: TRBJ1-1; v_call: TRBV5-1; d_call: .; cdr3_nt: TGCGCCAGCAGCTCCTTACCAGGGGCCTCGAACACTGAAGCTTTCTTT; cdr3_aa: CASSSLPGASNTEAFF
clone_size: .; j_call: TRBJ2-2; v_call: TRBV5-1; d_call: TRBD1; cdr3_nt: TGCGCCAGCAGCTCGACACAGGGGACGTACACCGGGGAGCTGTTTTTT; cdr3_aa: CASSSTQGTYTGELFF
clone_size: .; j_call: TRBJ2-1; v_call: TRBV30; d_call: TRBD1; cdr3_nt: TGTGCCTGGCAGGGGGCTGTCTACAATGAGCAGTTCTTC; cdr3_aa: CAWQGAVYNEQFF
clone_size: few; j_call: TRBJ2-5; v_call: TRBV7-8; d_call: .; cdr3_nt: TGTGCCAGCAGCCTAGGCAGCCGAAATATCCAGTACTTC; cdr3_aa: CASSLGSRNIQYF
clone_size: few; j_call: TRBJ2-3; v_call: TRBV30; d_call: TRBD2; cdr3_nt: TGTGCCTGGGCGGGGGAACACCTTAGCACAGATACGCAGTATTTT; cdr3_aa: CAWAGEHLSTDTQYF
clone_size: .; j_call: TRBJ1-1; v_call: TRBV30; d_call: .; cdr3_nt: TGTGCCTGGAGTAACAGCTTAAACACTGAAGCTTTCTTT; cdr3_aa: CAWSNSLNTEAFF
clone_size: .; j_call: TRBJ2-7; v_call: TRBV7-2; d_call: .; cdr3_nt: TGTGCCAGCAGCCGCAATCGGGGACCCAGCTCCTACGAGCAGTACTTC; cdr3_aa: CASSRNRGPSSYEQYF
clone_size: .; j_call: TRBJ2-7; v_call: TRBV28; d_call: .; cdr3_nt: TGTGCCAGCAGTTTACAGCCCGCTAGTTCTAGGGAGCAGTACTTC; cdr3_aa: CASSLQPASSREQYF
clone_size: few; j_call: TRBJ1-2; v_call: TRBV29-1; d_call: .; cdr3_nt: TGCAGCGTCGGACCCCATAACTATGGCTACACCTTC; cdr3_aa: CSVGPHNYGYTF
clone_size: .; j_call: TRBJ2-7; v_call: TRBV5-1; d_call: TRBD2; cdr3_nt: TGCGCCAGCAGCTGGGCTAGCGGGAACTACGAGCAGTACTTC; cdr3_aa: CASSWASGNYEQYF
clone_size: .; j_call: TRBJ1-5; v_call: TRBV23-1; d_call: .; cdr3_nt: TGCGCCAGCAGTCAGACGGAGTGGAGCAATCAGCCCCAGCATTTT; cdr3_aa: CASSQTEWSNQPQHF
clone_size: .; j_call: TRBJ2-3; v_call: TRBV5-4; d_call: .; cdr3_nt: TGTGCCAGCAGACGAACAGGGTCAAGAGATACGCAGTATTTT; cdr3_aa: CASRRTGSRDTQYF
clone_size: few; j_call: TRBJ1-5; v_call: TRBV2; d_call: TRBD1; cdr3_nt: TGTGCCAGCAAAGGGGGCTGGGATCAGCCCCAGCATTTT; cdr3_aa: CASKGGWDQPQHF
clone_size: .; j_call: TRBJ1-2; v_call: TRBV11-2; d_call: TRBD1; cdr3_nt: TGTGCCAGCAGCGAGGACAGGAGTAACTATGGCTACACCTTC; cdr3_aa: CASSEDRSNYGYTF
clone_size: .; j_call: TRBJ2-2; v_call: TRBV7-9; d_call: TRBD2; cdr3_nt: TGTGCCAGCAGCTTACTGCGACTAGCGGGATCCGGGGAGCTGTTTTTT; cdr3_aa: CASSLLRLAGSGELFF
clone_size: .; j_call: TRBJ2-1; v_call: TRBV15; d_call: TRBD2; cdr3_nt: TGTGCCACCAGAAGGGGGATAGCGGGAGAGGGTGAGCAGTTCTTC; cdr3_aa: CATRRGIAGEGEQFF
clone_size: .; j_call: TRBJ2-5; v_call: TRBV5-1; d_call: TRBD1; cdr3_nt: TGCGCCAGCAGCTTGCAGGGGGCGCGGGAGACCCAGTACTTC; cdr3_aa: CASSLQGARETQYF